These 20 T cell receptor beta chains came from one sample sequenced in a study of hypomethylating agent response in myelodysplastic syndrome. Here immunoSEQ multiplex PCR was the method, and the copy in TCRdb shows in-frame clones only, minus some. The sample carries about 2,200 clones, about 81% recorded once. Sequenced material: bone marrow, taken before or after starting hypomethylating agent treatment for myelodysplastic syndrome (not recorded which). The origin of the receptors is a human donor with myelodysplastic syndrome.

This clone occurred once. The J gene is TRBJ2-3, the V gene TRBV6-1; TRBD2 aligns across 10 bases. In germline, CDR1 is MNHNS, CDR2 SASEGT. V lost 0 bases to trimming and J lost 4 bases; unmatched junction nucleotides: 1. The CDR3 totals 15 residues. CDR3 loop: CASSEASGGPDTQYF. CDR3 in DNA: TGTGCCAGCAGTGAAGCTAGCGGGGGGCCAGATACGCAGTATTTT.

The genes are TRBV7-2 and TRBJ2-5; 14 positions agree with TRBD2. Germline V lookup: CDR1 SGHTA, CDR2 FQGNSA. The V segment lost 4 bases and the J segment 1 base; nucleotides outside the gene matches: 2. The CDR3 has 16 residues. This CDR3 is CASSSGLAGVQETQYF. The CDR3 coding sequence is TGTGCCAGCAGCTCGGGACTAGCGGGGGTCCAAGAGACCCAGTACTTC.

This chain connects TRBV10-2 to TRBJ2-2; 9 positions agree with TRBD2. The CDR3 consists of 13 residues. In germline, CDR1 is WSHSY, CDR2 SAAADI. Losses at the gene ends were 10 bases for V and 6 bases for J; bases not matched to a gene: 6. CDR3: CATGLAPAGELFF. The DNA for the CDR3 is TGCGCCACGGGACTAGCACCCGCCGGGGAGCTGTTTTTT.

This chain joins TRBV28 and TRBJ1-5; no clear D gene. CDR1 and CDR2 from the germline V gene are MDHEN and SYDVKM. The CDR3 length is 16 residues. V lost 5 bases and J lost 7, with 21 bases in between. CDR3 sequence (DNA): TGTGCCAGCAGTCCCTCCTCTGCTAGGACGGGACAGCCCCAGCATTTT. Translation gives CASSPSSARTGQPQHF.

The chain uses TRBV5-4 and TRBJ2-1; 10 bases align to TRBD1. The CDR3 totals 15 residues. Per germline, CDR1 SGHNT and CDR2 YYREEE (reference sequence). Trimming cost V 6 bases and J 7 bases; bases outside gene matches: 10. The CDR3 DNA is TGTGCCAGCAAACCCGGGACAGGGGATTTTAATGAGCAGTTCTTC. Amino acids: CASKPGTGDFNEQFF.

This chain links TRBV28 with TRBJ2-7; no definite D call. Trimming cost V 3 bases and J 4 bases, with 4 bases left between them. The CDR3 extends over 11 amino acids. Germline V gives CDR1 MDHEN, CDR2 SYDVKM. CDR3: CASSLEYEQYF. The CDR3 nucleotides read TGTGCCAGCAGTTTGGAGTACGAGCAGTACTTC.

The V and J genes are TRBV6-6 and TRBJ1-5, with D uncertain. Germline V gene data show CDR1 as MNHNY and CDR2 as SVGAGI (reference sequence). Trimming pared 7 bases from V and 4 bases from J, leaving 11 bases between. The length of the CDR3 is 13 residues. CDR3 DNA: TGTGCCAGCAATGACGGGAAGAATCAGCCCCAGCATTTT. Residues: CASNDGKNQPQHF.

The genes are TRBV5-6 and TRBJ2-1; 7 nucleotides align to TRBD2. The J segment lost 7 bases and the V segment lost 4 bases, leaving 11 bases of the junction unmatched. The V gene's germline CDR1 is SGHDT and CDR2 YYEEEE. The CDR3 sequence is 15 residues long. Here the CDR3 DNA reads TGTGCCAGCAGCGGGAGGGGAGGAAGTTGGAATGAGCAGTTCTTC. Translating it yields CASSGRGGSWNEQFF.

The V and J genes are TRBV14 and TRBJ2-3; a possible D gene is TRBD1 (5 bases). Germline lookup yields CDR1 SGHDN and CDR2 FVKESK. Trimming cost V 4 bases and J 3 bases, with 20 bases left between them. The CDR3 totals 17 residues. CDR3 coding DNA: TGTGCCAGCAGCCCCCTATGGCCCGACAGCAGAACAGATACGCAGTATTTT. Translated, it gives CASSPLWPDSRTDTQYF. Supplemented by reference TRBV14 and TRBJ2-3, the full variable domain reads EAGVTQFPSHSVIEKGQTVTLRCDPISGHDNLYWYRRVMGKEIKFLLHFVKESKQDESGMPNNRFLAERTGGTYSTLKVQPAELEDSGVYFCASSPLWPDSRTDTQYFGPGTRLTVL.

The chain couples TRBV6-5 to TRBJ1-2, with 7 nucleotides matching TRBD1. V trimming: 4 bases; J trimming: 7 bases; junction bases outside the gene matches: 12. The CDR3 has 15 residues. The germline gives CDR1 MNHEY, CDR2 SVGAGI. CDR3 nucleotides: TGTGCCAGCAGTTTCCCCCGACAGGGTCAGAGTGGCTACACCTTC. This translates into CASSFPRQGQSGYTF.

CDR3 in DNA: TGCGCCAGCAGTGAGGAACTAGCGGGGGCCTACGAGCAGTACTTC. Translated, it gives CASSEELAGAYEQYF. The rearrangement joins TRBV10-2 to TRBJ2-7; 11 bases agree with TRBD2. The germline V gene has CDR1 WSHSY and CDR2 SAAADI. This CDR3 has 15 residues. V trimming: 2 bases; J trimming: 2 bases; junction bases outside the gene matches: 2.

The V gene is TRBV7-2, the J gene TRBJ1-6; 8 positions agree with TRBD1. The V and J ends lost 8 bases and 7 bases, in that order; junction bases with no gene match: 4. Germline CDR1 reads SGHTA; CDR2 reads FQGNSA. This CDR3 is built from 13 residues. Written as DNA, the CDR3 is TGTGCCAGCGGCGCAGGGGGCAATTCACCCCTCCACTTT. Its protein product is CASGAGGNSPLHF.

Here the CDR3 DNA reads TGTGCCAGCAGCTCCATCGGGGGAGGCTCCTACGAGCAGTACTTC. Its translation is CASSSIGGGSYEQYF. V is TRBV7-2 and J is TRBJ2-7, with a tentative D call TRBD2 (6 bases). The CDR3 is 15 amino acids. Germline V CDR1 and CDR2: SGHTA, FQGNSA. Trimming pared 4 bases from V and 0 bases from J, leaving 13 bases between.

V usage is TRBV28 and J usage is TRBJ2-7; 7 bases align to TRBD2. The CDR3 covers 14 residues. Germline V gives CDR1 MDHEN, CDR2 SYDVKM. With V trimmed by 4 bases and J by 2 bases, 5 bases remained unmatched. The DNA for the CDR3 is TGTGCCAGCAGTTGGGGAGGGATAACCTACGAGCAGTACTTC. It translates to CASSWGGITYEQYF. The full variable domain, rest sourced from reference TRBV28 and TRBJ2-7, is DVKVTQSSRYLVKRTGEKVFLECVQDMDHENMFWYRQDPGLGLRLIYFSYDVKMKEKGDIPEGYSVSREKKERFSLILESASTNQTSMYLCASSWGGITYEQYFGPGTRLTVT.

The chain couples TRBV30 to TRBJ2-7; D gene ambiguous. Germline V gives CDR1 GTSNPN, CDR2 SVGIG (reference sequence). V gave up 2 bases and J gave up 2 bases, with 10 bases separating them. The CDR3 totals 13 residues. The chain's CDR3 is CAWSNGHAYEQYF. CDR3 DNA: TGTGCCTGGAGTAATGGGCATGCCTACGAGCAGTACTTC.

The V and J genes are TRBV11-2 and TRBJ2-5; weak D call: TRBD1 (6 bases). The J call may be wrong; the DNA end is better matched by TRBJ2-7. There are 13 residues in the CDR3. Germline CDR1 and CDR2: SGHAT and FQNNGV. In DNA form, the CDR3 reads TGTGCCAGCAGCACCCACAGGGTCCACGAGCAGTACTTC. Amino acid sequence: CASSTHRVHEQYF.

The chain couples TRBV11-2 to TRBJ2-4; either TRBD1 or TRBD2 may fit D (6 bases each). There are 17 residues in the CDR3. The V gene's germline CDR1 is SGHAT and CDR2 FQNNGV. Between the trimmed V and J ends, which lost 1 base and 3 bases, there was a span of 16 bases. For the CDR3, the DNA is TGTGCCAGCAGCTTAGCCTGGGGGGCGCAGTACAAAAACATTCAGTACTTC. Encoded protein: CASSLAWGAQYKNIQYF.

V and J are TRBV19 and TRBJ1-4; TRBD1 matches 8 bases. Germline-derived CDR1 and CDR2 are LNHDA and SQIVND (reference sequence). V lost 3 bases, J lost 8 bases, and 5 bases stayed unmatched. The CDR3 runs to 14 residues. The CDR3 protein is CASSIRGRWEKLFF. DNA of the CDR3: TGTGCCAGTAGTATCAGGGGGCGTTGGGAAAAACTGTTTTTT.

The V call is TRBV7-9, the J call TRBJ1-2, with 7 nucleotides matching TRBD1. V lost 0 bases and J lost 4; bases outside the gene matches: 5. CDR1 is SEHNR, CDR2 FQNEAQ, per germline (reference sequence). This CDR3 has 15 amino acids. CDR3 nucleotide sequence: TGTGCCAGCAGCTTAGCGGGGACAGAGACCTATGGCTACACCTTC. Protein: CASSLAGTETYGYTF.

This chain joins TRBV10-1 and TRBJ1-1; D unclear. The V end lost 4 bases, the J end lost 1 base, and 10 bases lay between the germline ends. CDR3 length: 14 residues. Germline CDR1 and CDR2: WNHNN and SYGVQD (reference sequence). For the CDR3, the DNA is TGCGCCAGCAGTGTAATAACCGGGAACACTGAAGCTTTCTTT. Protein sequence: CASSVITGNTEAFF.